These 29 T cell receptor beta chains originate from one sample sequenced in a study of Ad26.COV2.S vaccination and SARS-CoV-2 variants. This sample's treatment: around 19 received Ad26.COV2.S at low or high dose, single or two shots; a few received placebo; per-sample allocation not given. Following the first vaccine or placebo injection, samples were taken on day 63. Using immunoSEQ multiplex PCR, the repertoire was profiled, and TCRdb retains in-frame clones only, with some absent. The sample consists of more than 400,000 clones, about nine tenths of them appearing once. The material was peripheral blood, obtained in a trial of Ad26.COV2.S vaccine versus placebo. These receptor sequences come from a person between 18 and 59 years old who received the Ad26.COV2.S COVID-19 vaccine or a placebo.

The chain uses TRBV6-6 and TRBJ2-7, with D possibly TRBD1 on 6 matching bases. CDR1 MNHNY and CDR2 SVGAGI come from the germline V gene (reference sequence). The length of the CDR3 is 12 residues. Trimming removed 5 bases at V and 2 bases at J, with 7 bases between. CDR3 protein: CASSDRTYEQYF. CDR3 nucleotides: TGTGCCAGCAGTGACAGGACCTACGAGCAGTACTTC.

CDR3 sequence reads: CVPTGGTDTQYF. CDR3 nucleotide sequence: TGTGTCCCAACAGGGGGCACAGATACGCAGTATTTT. The chain combines TRBV7-5 with TRBJ2-3; the table names TRBD1, a call not compared with the DNA. TRBV7-5 is a listed pseudogene. This CDR3 is built from 12 residues.

The V gene is TRBV5-6, the J gene TRBJ2-5, with D perhaps TRBD1 (6 bases). The CDR3 is 15 residues long. Trimming took off 5 bases at V and 2 bases at J, with 16 bases between the two ends. CDR1 SGHDT and CDR2 YYEEEE come from the germline V gene. The CDR3 DNA is TGTGCCAGCAGACCAGCCCGGACAGCTCAAGAGACCCAGTACTTC. Its protein is CASRPARTAQETQYF.

V is TRBV28 and J is TRBJ1-4; D might be TRBD1 (6 bases). CDR3 length equals 17 residues. V was shortened by 8 bases and J by 5 bases, with 24 bases between the two germline ends. The germline V gene encodes CDR1 MDHEN and CDR2 SYDVKM. The CDR3 region has the DNA TGTGCCAGCTTGGAAGGGGGGATTGGTCTTAAAAATGAAAAACTGTTTTTT. This sequence encodes CASLEGGIGLKNEKLFF.

The J gene is TRBJ1-3, the V gene TRBV20-1; D gene ambiguous. This CDR3 has 18 amino acids. Germline V lookup: CDR1 DFQATT, CDR2 SNEGSKA (reference sequence). V was trimmed by 3 bases and J by 0 bases, leaving 21 bases between them. Written as DNA, the CDR3 is TGCAGTGCTAGTGGCGGGGTTTCCGCACTTAGCTCTGGAAACACCATATATTTT. Encoded protein: CSASGGVSALSSGNTIYF.

The genes are TRBV29-1 and TRBJ2-7; 10 bases are a match to TRBD1. Germline V lookup: CDR1 SQVTM, CDR2 ANQGSEA. Germline trimming cut 7 bases from V and 3 bases from J; bases unmatched to any gene: 9. The CDR3 extends over 14 amino acids. The CDR3 DNA is TGCAGCGGAGCCGGGACAGGGGACCTCTACGAGCAGTACTTC. This codes for CSGAGTGDLYEQYF.

The rearrangement joins TRBV7-9 to TRBJ2-2; possibly TRBD1 or TRBD2 for D (5 bases each). The germline V gene encodes CDR1 SEHNR and CDR2 FQNEAQ (reference sequence). V lost 5 bases, J lost 3 bases, and 16 bases lay in between. CDR3 length equals 16 residues. CDR3 sequence: CASSQRGVWDTGELFF. CDR3 DNA sequence: TGTGCCAGCAGCCAGCGAGGGGTTTGGGACACCGGGGAGCTGTTTTTT. The entire variable domain, with the rest obtained from reference TRBV7-9 and TRBJ2-2, is as follows: DTGVSQNPRHKITKRGQNVTFRCDPISEHNRLYWYRQTLGQGPEFLTYFQNEAQLEKSRLLSDRFSAERPKGSFSTLEIQRTEQGDSAMYLCASSQRGVWDTGELFFGEGSRLTVL.

V and J are TRBV27 and TRBJ2-5; tentatively, D is TRBD1 (5 bases). The CDR3 extends over 13 amino acids. Trimming pared 6 bases from V and 5 bases from J, leaving 13 bases between. CDR1 and CDR2 (germline): MNHEY, SMNVEV (reference sequence). The CDR3 region is CASSVRRQETQYF. As DNA, the CDR3 is TGTGCCAGCAGCGTACGCAGACAGGAGACCCAGTACTTC.

This chain joins TRBV4-1 and TRBJ2-7; the match to TRBD1 covers 8 bases. V trimming: 4 bases; J trimming: 4 bases; junction bases outside the gene matches: 9. Germline lookup yields CDR1 MGHRA and CDR2 YSYEKL. The CDR3 spans 15 residues. This chain's CDR3 is CASSLSRDRRYEQYF. DNA of the CDR3: TGCGCCAGCAGCCTCTCCCGGGACAGGCGGTACGAGCAGTACTTC.

This chain links TRBV7-6 with TRBJ2-5; 7 bases match TRBD1. Germline assignment: CDR1 SGHVS and CDR2 FNYEAQ. The V segment lost 2 bases and the J segment 5 bases; nucleotides outside the gene matches: 8. The CDR3 runs 15 residues. CDR3 sequence (DNA): TGTGCCAGCAGCTTACCGACAGGGTTCGCGGAGACCCAGTACTTC. It encodes CASSLPTGFAETQYF.

V gene TRBV4-1 combines with J gene TRBJ1-1, with D hard to call. Trimming cost V 4 bases and J 5 bases, with 11 bases left between them. CDR3 length: 13 residues. Germline loops: CDR1 MGHRA, CDR2 YSYEKL. CDR3 sequence (DNA): TGCGCCAGCAGCCCTTCCCTGGGGACTGAAGCTTTCTTT. It is translated as CASSPSLGTEAFF.

In this sample, this clone turned up once. The chain uses TRBV13 and TRBJ2-1, with 9 bases matching TRBD1. This CDR3 has 17 amino acids. Germline V gives CDR1 PRHDT, CDR2 FYEKMQ (reference sequence). V shed 5 bases and J 9 bases; nucleotides not matched to a gene: 17. CDR3 sequence reads: CASSVTRGQGQGSEQFF. CDR3 nucleotide sequence: TGTGCCAGCAGCGTAACTAGGGGACAGGGACAGGGAAGTGAGCAGTTCTTC.

V is TRBV28 and J is TRBJ2-6; a weak D match, TRBD2 (5 bases). Germline V gene lookup returns CDR1 MDHEN and CDR2 SYDVKM. The V end lost 6 bases, the J end lost 3 bases, and 18 bases lay between the germline ends. The CDR3 is made up of 17 amino acids. The CDR3 loop reads CASRTRKRVHGANVLTF. Here the CDR3 DNA reads TGTGCCAGCAGGACGCGGAAGAGGGTACATGGGGCCAACGTCCTGACTTTC.

The gene calls are TRBV28 and TRBJ2-5, with D possibly matching TRBD1 (5 bases). V was cut by 2 bases and J by 5 bases, with 15 bases left in between. The CDR3 covers 15 residues. CDR1 is MDHEN, CDR2 SYDVKM, per germline. Here the CDR3 reads CASSLQLDKFETQYF. In DNA form, the CDR3 reads TGTGCCAGCAGTTTACAACTGGACAAATTCGAGACCCAGTACTTC.

The chain links TRBV24-1 to TRBJ1-3; D ambiguous. The V gene's germline CDR1 is KGHDR and CDR2 SFDVKD. Trimming removed 4 bases from V and 0 bases from J, with 12 bases in between. The CDR3 covers 16 residues. The CDR3 DNA follows: TGTGCCACCAGTGACGCCTCGGGGAGCTCTGGAAACACCATATATTTT. This encodes CATSDASGSSGNTIYF.

V and J are TRBV12-3 or TRBV12-4 and TRBJ2-1, with 8 bases matching TRBD2. There are 13 residues in the CDR3. Trimming at V came to 2 bases and at J to 15 bases, leaving 9 bases not matched to a gene. CDR3 sequence reads: CASSLTTGLVLFF. Written as DNA, the CDR3 is TGTGCCAGCAGTTTAACCACGGGACTAGTCCTGTTCTTC.

J is TRBJ2-1 and V is TRBV21-1; TRBD2, the table's D call, lacks a check against the DNA. TRBV21-1 is assigned pseudogene status. The CDR3 totals 15 residues. CDR3 in DNA: TGTGCCAGCAGCGCGCCACTGGAGGGCCGGGGTGAGCAGTTCTTC. This translates into CASSAPLEGRGEQFF.

The genes are TRBV7-2 and TRBJ2-1, with 11 bases matching TRBD2. The germline V gene encodes CDR1 SGHTA and CDR2 FQGNSA. There are 17 residues in the CDR3. J was trimmed by 9 bases and V by 1 base; bases with no gene match: 11. The chain's CDR3 is CASSLVGVAGGHVEQFF. The CDR3, as DNA: TGTGCCAGCAGCTTAGTTGGGGTAGCGGGAGGGCATGTTGAGCAGTTCTTC.

This clone appeared once. The gene calls are TRBV20-1 and TRBJ1-5, with 11 bases matching TRBD1. J lost 1 base, V lost 3 bases, and 5 bases had no gene match. Germline assignment: CDR1 DFQATT and CDR2 SNEGSKA (reference sequence). The length of the CDR3 is 16 residues. The CDR3 DNA follows: TGCAGTGCTAGTGGAGGACAGGGGGCGAGCAATCAGCCCCAGCATTTT. It encodes CSASGGQGASNQPQHF.

This rearrangement joins TRBV4-2 to TRBJ1-1; 9 bases line up with TRBD1. This CDR3 is built from 15 residues. Losses at the gene ends were 4 bases for V and 0 bases for J; bases not matched to a gene: 3. The germline V gene has CDR1 LGHNA and CDR2 YNFKEQ. CDR3 sequence reads: CASSRGDRVNTEAFF. Here the CDR3 DNA reads TGTGCCAGCAGCCGGGGGGACAGGGTGAACACTGAAGCTTTCTTT.

The genes are TRBV5-4 and TRBJ1-2; D is uncertain. Germline V lookup: CDR1 SGHNT, CDR2 YYREEE (reference sequence). The V and J ends lost 4 bases and 3 bases respectively, with 16 bases between them. The CDR3 runs to 15 residues. The chain's CDR3 is CASSLDGGGYYGYTF. The CDR3 DNA is TGTGCCAGCAGCCTGGATGGAGGAGGGTACTATGGCTACACCTTC.

The CDR3 sequence: CASNGGNQPQHF. The DNA of the CDR3 is TGTGCCAGCAATGGGGGCAATCAGCCCCAGCATTTT. The V call is TRBV28, the J call TRBJ1-5; D is undetermined. Germline CDR1 and CDR2: MDHEN and SYDVKM. CDR3 length equals 12 residues. Trimming shortened V by 7 bases and J by 2 bases, and 6 bases separated the two germline ends.

The chain employs TRBV19 and TRBJ2-7, with TRBD2 identical over 10 bases. Germline V gene lookup returns CDR1 LNHDA and CDR2 SQIVND (reference sequence). The CDR3 length is 15 residues. V dropped 4 bases and J dropped 3; count of bases not matched to a gene: 6. The CDR3 spells CASSTSGSGFYEQYF. The CDR3 DNA follows: TGTGCCAGTAGTACTAGCGGGAGCGGTTTCTACGAGCAGTACTTC.

The table lists this clone with a count of one. The rearrangement links TRBV5-4 to TRBJ2-7; 8 bases agree with TRBD1. V lost 4 bases, J lost 0 bases, and 9 bases stayed unmatched. CDR1 and CDR2 from the germline V gene are SGHNT and YYREEE (reference sequence). CDR3 length: 16 amino acids. DNA of the CDR3: TGTGCCAGCAGCGCGATGGAGACAGGGGCCTCCTACGAGCAGTACTTC. Encoded protein: CASSAMETGASYEQYF.

This sequence joins TRBV6-5 and TRBJ1-4; D is unclear. The germline V gene has CDR1 MNHEY and CDR2 SVGAGI. Trimming took off 2 bases at V and 8 bases at J, with 9 bases between the two ends. CDR3 size: 13 residues. CDR3 sequence: CASSYVRNEKLFF. In nucleotides, the CDR3 is TGTGCCAGCAGTTACGTTCGTAACGAAAAACTGTTTTTT.

The gene calls are TRBV7-9 and TRBJ1-1, with D possibly TRBD1 on 5 matching bases. The ends were cut back, 5 bases at V and 1 base at J, with 11 bases in the middle. The germline V gene encodes CDR1 SEHNR and CDR2 FQNEAQ (reference sequence). CDR3 length: 14 amino acids. This chain's CDR3 is CASSLPGGNTEAFF. The CDR3 DNA reads as TGTGCCAGCAGCCTACCGGGGGGGAACACTGAAGCTTTCTTT.

The V and J genes are TRBV4-1 and TRBJ2-7, with 7 bases lining up with TRBD2. The CDR3 runs 13 residues. Trimming took 5 bases from V and 3 from J; bases not matched to a gene: 4. Germline V gene data show CDR1 as MGHRA and CDR2 as YSYEKL. CDR3 residues: CASSWSGNYEQYF. The CDR3 DNA is TGCGCCAGCAGCTGGAGCGGGAACTACGAGCAGTACTTC.

The chain is built from TRBV28 and TRBJ2-3; D perhaps matches TRBD1 (6 bases). CDR1 is MDHEN and CDR2 is SYDVKM in the germline V gene. The CDR3 has 16 amino acids. Trimming removed 4 bases at V and 3 bases at J, with 17 bases between. Here the CDR3 reads CASSSRDKDDTDTQYF. For the CDR3, the DNA is TGTGCCAGCAGTTCCCGGGACAAGGACGATACAGATACGCAGTATTTT.

This chain joins TRBV6-5 and TRBJ2-1; 8 bases line up with TRBD2. The J segment lost 8 bases and the V segment lost 7 bases, leaving 13 bases of the junction unmatched. Germline CDR1 MNHEY, CDR2 SVGAGI. The CDR3 extends over 15 amino acids. The CDR3 coding sequence is TGTGCCAGCACCTCGGTGGTAGCGGGGTTTGATGAGCAGTTCTTC. Amino acid sequence: CASTSVVAGFDEQFF.